This is a list of T cell receptor beta chains from one sample in a study of blood T cell repertoires in COVID-19. TCRdb's table, derived via immunoSEQ multiplex PCR, lists solely in-frame clones and lacks some. In the table there are roughly 230,000 clones, about 87% of which are singletons. Sequenced sample: peripheral blood. The receptors were sampled from a man in his 70s with acute or convalescent COVID-19. Both conserved end residues are part of each CDR3. The D gene is left open where the match is weak. Size is omitted from some rows. Given values are once, few, many or a class for expanded clones.

D | J | length | V | size | CDR3 | DNA
NA | TRBJ1-6 | 18 | TRBV11-2 | NA | CASSSEDPGRSYNSPLHF | TGTGCCAGCAGCTCGGAAGACCCAGGGCGGTCCTATAATTCACCCCTCCACTTT
NA | TRBJ1-2 | 13 | TRBV19 | NA | CASSQGSLYGYTF | TGTGCCAGTAGTCAGGGCTCCTTGTATGGCTACACCTTC
TRBD1 | TRBJ1-5 | 14 | TRBV2 | few | CASSDRGSNQPQHF | TGTGCCAGCAGCGACAGGGGTAGCAATCAGCCCCAGCATTTT
NA | TRBJ2-7 | 15 | TRBV7-7 | NA | CASALGRGTTLEQYF | TGTGCCAGCGCCCTGGGAAGGGGGACTACGCTAGAGCAGTACTTC
NA | TRBJ2-1 | 11 | TRBV20-1 | NA | CSASQGYQQFF | TGCAGTGCTAGTCAGGGTTATCAGCAGTTCTTC
TRBD1 | TRBJ2-5 | 13 | TRBV6-5 | NA | CASGPTGEKTQYF | TGTGCCAGCGGCCCGACAGGGGAAAAGACCCAGTACTTC
NA | TRBJ2-3 | 14 | TRBV20-1 | NA | CSASIVGRADTQYF | TGCAGTGCTAGTATCGTCGGGAGAGCAGATACGCAGTATTTT
TRBD1 | TRBJ1-5 | 15 | TRBV29-1 | NA | CSVSTSGTENQPQHF | TGCAGCGTTTCAACCTCCGGGACAGAGAATCAGCCCCAGCATTTT
NA | TRBJ1-4 | 14 | TRBV7-9 | NA | CASTNQGIGEKLFF | TGTGCCAGCACAAATCAGGGGATAGGTGAAAAACTGTTTTTT
NA | TRBJ1-1 | 14 | TRBV6-5 | NA | CASSTLGGGGEAFF | TGTGCCAGCAGTACCCTGGGGGGAGGGGGAGAAGCTTTCTTT
TRBD1 | TRBJ1-2 | 14 | TRBV29-1 | NA | CSVVVMTGAYGYTF | TGCAGCGTTGTGGTGATGACAGGGGCTTATGGCTACACCTTC
TRBD1 | TRBJ2-7 | 16 | TRBV5-6 | NA | CASSKYRGFGSYEQYF | TGTGCCAGCAGCAAGTACAGGGGGTTTGGGTCCTACGAGCAGTACTTC
NA | TRBJ1-6 | 14 | TRBV5-1 | NA | CASSLVDSGSPLHF | TGCGCCAGCAGCTTGGTGGACTCGGGTTCACCCCTCCACTTT
TRBD1 | TRBJ1-2 | 13 | TRBV27 | NA | CASRLDRRYGYTF | TGTGCCAGCAGGTTGGACAGGCGGTATGGCTACACCTTC
TRBD1 | TRBJ2-2 | 14 | TRBV25-1 | NA | CASRTTGATGELFF | TGTGCCAGTAGAACGACAGGGGCCACCGGGGAGCTGTTTTTT
TRBD2 | TRBJ2-5 | 15 | TRBV7-2 | few | CASSLGTSGMKTQYF | TGTGCCAGCAGCCTCGGGACTAGCGGGATGAAGACCCAGTACTTC
NA | TRBJ1-5 | 16 | TRBV28 | NA | CASSLGVGAWKQPQHF | TGTGCCAGCAGTTTAGGGGTAGGGGCATGGAAGCAGCCCCAGCATTTT
NA | TRBJ1-5 | 14 | TRBV28 | NA | CASSFRGTSQPQHF | TGTGCCAGCAGTTTCCGAGGGACATCCCAGCCCCAGCATTTT
TRBD1 | TRBJ2-2 | 15 | TRBV5-1 | many | CASRAGQAATGELFF | TGCGCCAGCAGGGCGGGACAGGCGGCCACCGGGGAGCTGTTTTTT
NA | TRBJ2-5 | 13 | TRBV28 | NA | CASSFIGQETQYF | TGTGCCAGCAGTTTTATCGGGCAAGAGACCCAGTACTTC
NA | TRBJ1-2 | 13 | TRBV27 | NA | CASSLRGLDGYTF | TGTGCCAGCAGTTTAAGGGGACTGGATGGCTACACCTTC
NA | TRBJ2-4 | 19 | TRBV7-2 | NA | CASSLAQGGQGRSKNIQYF | TGTGCCAGCAGCTTAGCGCAGGGTGGGCAGGGGCGGTCCAAAAACATTCAGTACTTC
NA | TRBJ2-5 | 14 | TRBV18 | NA | CASSPRGRGETQYF | TGTGCCAGCTCACCACGGGGCAGGGGAGAGACCCAGTACTTC
NA | TRBJ1-5 | 15 | TRBV28 | NA | CASSLFVGGNQPQHF | TGTGCCAGCAGTTTATTTGTCGGGGGGAATCAGCCCCAGCATTTT
NA | TRBJ1-1 | 12 | TRBV30 | NA | CAWSDRGGSAFF | TGTGCCTGGAGTGACCGTGGGGGGTCGGCTTTCTTT
NA | TRBJ1-3 | 13 | TRBV10-3 | few | CAISDSSGNTIYF | TGTGCCATCAGTGACAGCTCTGGAAACACCATATATTTT
TRBD2 | TRBJ2-3 | 18 | TRBV24-1 | NA | CATSYWGGDGTSTDTQYF | TGTGCCACCAGTTACTGGGGGGGGGATGGAACTAGCACAGATACGCAGTATTTT
NA | TRBJ2-3 | 13 | TRBV3-1/TRBV3-2 | NA | CASSARVLWTQYF | TGTGCCAGCAGCGCACGAGTACTGTGGACGCAGTATTTT
TRBD1 | TRBJ1-4 | 15 | TRBV5-6 | NA | CASSFSGTGGSRLFF | TGTGCCAGCAGCTTTTCCGGGACAGGTGGTTCAAGACTGTTTTTT
TRBD1 | TRBJ2-7 | 15 | TRBV23-1 | once | CASSRTGQGSYEQYF | TGCGCCAGCAGTCGGACGGGACAGGGATCCTACGAGCAGTACTTC
TRBD1 | TRBJ2-1 | 14 | TRBV28 | NA | CASSRQGAYNEQFF | TGTGCCAGCAGTCGACAGGGGGCTTACAATGAGCAGTTCTTC
TRBD1 | TRBJ1-2 | 15 | TRBV5-1 | NA | CASSPWGQDGYGYTF | TGCGCCAGCAGCCCCTGGGGACAGGACGGCTATGGCTACACCTTC
TRBD1 | TRBJ2-2 | 14 | TRBV5-1 | NA | CASSLETGTGELFF | TGCGCCAGCAGCTTGGAGACAGGGACCGGGGAGCTGTTTTTT
NA | TRBJ2-1 | 13 | TRBV5-6 | NA | CASSLVALGREFF | TGTGCCAGCAGCTTGGTGGCGTTGGGCCGAGAGTTCTTC
NA | TRBJ1-3 | 12 | TRBV2 | once | CASHPGVNTIYF | TGTGCCAGCCATCCCGGGGTTAACACCATATATTTT
TRBD2 | TRBJ2-3 | 15 | TRBV9 | NA | CASSEIAGGTDTQYF | TGTGCCAGCAGTGAAATAGCGGGGGGGACAGATACGCAGTATTTT
TRBD1 | TRBJ2-1 | 11 | TRBV20-1 | NA | CSARRTGLEFF | TGCAGTGCTAGACGGACAGGGTTGGAGTTCTTC
TRBD1 | TRBJ1-1 | 15 | TRBV5-1 | NA | CASSLEDRGTTEAFF | TGCGCCAGCAGCTTGGAGGACAGGGGAACCACTGAAGCTTTCTTT
TRBD1 | TRBJ2-7 | 14 | TRBV2 | NA | CASSSGTGAYEQYF | TGTGCCAGCAGTTCCGGGACAGGGGCCTACGAGCAGTACTTC
TRBD2 | TRBJ2-7 | 15 | TRBV19 | NA | CASSEGLAQTYEQYF | TGTGCCAGTAGTGAGGGACTAGCGCAGACCTACGAGCAGTACTTC
NA | TRBJ2-1 | 14 | TRBV7-3 | NA | CASSLSAAYNEQFF | TGTGCCAGCAGCTTAAGCGCGGCCTACAATGAGCAGTTCTTC
TRBD1 | TRBJ2-1 | 17 | TRBV6-2/TRBV6-3 | NA | CASSFTFGQGNYNEQFF | TGTGCCAGCAGTTTCACCTTCGGACAGGGTAACTACAATGAGCAGTTCTTC
NA | TRBJ1-1 | 18 | TRBV28 | NA | CASNPLGQSRGQGPEAFF | TGTGCCAGCAACCCCTTGGGACAATCCAGGGGCCAGGGCCCTGAAGCTTTCTTT
TRBD2 | TRBJ2-1 | 13 | TRBV10-1 | NA | CARTSGRLNEQFF | TGCGCCAGGACTAGCGGGAGGCTCAATGAGCAGTTCTTC
TRBD2 | TRBJ2-1 | 20 | TRBV5-4 | few | CASSLRNSGTRISSYNEQFF | TGTGCCAGCAGCTTGCGAAATAGCGGGACCCGAATTAGCTCCTACAATGAGCAGTTCTTC
NA | TRBJ2-5 | 15 | TRBV3-1/TRBV3-2 | NA | CASSLGTRGGETQYF | TGTGCCAGCAGCCTCGGGACCCGGGGAGGAGAGACCCAGTACTTC
NA | TRBJ2-7 | 14 | TRBV24-1 | NA | CATGSASRAGEQYF | TGTGCCACCGGTTCCGCGAGCAGGGCAGGCGAGCAGTACTTC
TRBD1 | TRBJ1-1 | 13 | TRBV19 | NA | CASSIQGAVEAFF | TGTGCCAGTAGTATCCAGGGGGCCGTTGAAGCTTTCTTT
TRBD1 | TRBJ1-5 | 15 | TRBV20-1 | NA | CSASPAGQGNQPQHF | TGCAGTGCTAGTCCGGCGGGACAGGGGAATCAGCCCCAGCATTTT